Sequencing of this T cell receptor beta chain was carried out in a study of blood T cells in healthy people across ages. Study-wide results and limits: No one knew whether donors had CMV, which possibly confounded expanded clonotype changes.

Staff drew approximately 9.1 milliliters of peripheral blood from each donor. Primed by a sample-barcoded 5' primer and a J-beta primer mix, a second PCR proceeded for 7 to 11 cycles. TCRdb re-analysed the 5' RACE reads in MiXCR, keeping a single row per CDR3 protein. Found here are approximately 810,000 distinct CDR3 sequences, about 28% of them singletons; the top ten hold approximately 15%. This clonotype was counted many times. The antigen remains unidentified. The germline V gene encodes CDR1 DFQATT and CDR2 SNEGSKA (reference sequence). This CDR3 is built from 15 residues. J lost 6 bases, V lost 1 base, and 10 bases had no gene match.

Sequences were obtained from blood. The sequence was obtained from an elderly woman in good health. The genes are TRBV20-1 and TRBJ2-5; the match to TRBD1 covers 8 bases. As DNA, the CDR3 is TGCAGTGCTAGAGCGGACGACAGGGGCGGAAAGACCCAGTACTTC. The encoded protein is CSARADDRGGKTQYF.